The present T cell receptor (beta chain) was sequenced within a study of blood T cell repertoires in COVID-19. Profiled with immunoSEQ multiplex PCR; TCRdb holds only in-frame clones, not every one. The data hold about 51,000 clones, with around 90% observed a single time. The length of the CDR3 is 15 residues. Losses at the gene ends were 5 bases for V and 3 bases for J; bases not matched to a gene: 6. Germline-derived CDR1 and CDR2 are SEHNR and FQNEAQ (reference sequence). The material sequenced was peripheral blood. This clonotype was sampled from a man aged 45-60 years with acute or convalescent COVID-19. V usage is TRBV7-9 and J usage is TRBJ2-1, with 8 bases matching TRBD1. DNA for the CDR3: TGTGCCAGCAGCCCTCCGGGACAGGTCTACAATGAGCAGTTCTTC. It codes for CASSPPGQVYNEQFF. The whole variable domain, filled in from reference TRBV7-9 and TRBJ2-1, reads DTGVSQNPRHKITKRGQNVTFRCDPISEHNRLYWYRQTLGQGPEFLTYFQNEAQLEKSRLLSDRFSAERPKGSFSTLEIQRTEQGDSAMYLCASSPPGQVYNEQFFGPGTRLTVL.